These T cell receptor beta chains were read from a single sample in a study of cytomegalovirus exposure and HLA in healthy donors. The data were produced by immunoSEQ multiplex PCR, yet TCRdb's version contains in-frame clones alone and is incomplete. Of roughly 58,000 clones listed, around 90% are singletons. The sequenced sample consisted of PBMCs. These receptors originate from a man aged 18 to 29 in good health and CMV-seronegative. Both conserved end residues are part of each CDR3. Fields, in order: D gene, J gene, clone size, V gene, CDR3 DNA, CDR3 protein. The D gene is left open where the match is weak. The size field is filled for only some rows; it gives once, few, many or a size class.

>NA|TRBJ1-1|NA|TRBV12-5
TGTGCTAGTGGTTTCTCGGGGACTGAAGCTTTCTTT
CASGFSGTEAFF
>TRBD1|TRBJ2-7|NA|TRBV2
TGTGCCAGCAGACTTACAGGGGGCGCCGATTCCTACGAGCAGTACTTC
CASRLTGGADSYEQYF
>TRBD1|TRBJ1-1|NA|TRBV29-1
TGCAGCGTTCCCCAGATAGTTGACAGGGGAAGGCGAATGGCAAACACTGAAGCTTTCTTT
CSVPQIVDRGRRMANTEAFF
>TRBD1|TRBJ1-5|NA|TRBV10-1
TGCGCCAGCAGTGATTCGGACAGGGGGCATCAGCCCCAGCATTTT
CASSDSDRGHQPQHF
>NA|TRBJ2-3|NA|TRBV19
TGTGCCAGCGAGGAGTATCCAGATACGCAGTATTTT
CASEEYPDTQYF
>TRBD2|TRBJ2-7|NA|TRBV5-4
TGTGCCAGCAGCTTGGGTTCTAGCGGTCGATACGAGCAGTACTTC
CASSLGSSGRYEQYF
>TRBD1|TRBJ1-2|NA|TRBV6-5
TGTGCCAGCAGTAGCACCGGGACAGGGTATGGCTACACCTTC
CASSSTGTGYGYTF
>NA|TRBJ2-3|once|TRBV7-2
TGTGCCAGCAGCCACCCAGGGCGTCCAGATACGCAGTATTTT
CASSHPGRPDTQYF
>TRBD1|TRBJ1-2|NA|TRBV28
TGTGCCAGCAGTTTAACGGGACAGCGTTATGGCTACACCTTC
CASSLTGQRYGYTF
>TRBD1|TRBJ1-1|once|TRBV5-4
TGTGCCAGCAGCTTGAGGGACAGCAACACTGAAGCTTTCTTT
CASSLRDSNTEAFF
>TRBD1|TRBJ1-3|NA|TRBV28
TGTGCCAGCAGTTTTTCAGGGGGTGGAAACACCATATATTTT
CASSFSGGGNTIYF
>TRBD1|TRBJ2-5|NA|TRBV5-4
TGTGCCAGCACCTCGAGACGGACAGGGGAAGAGACCCAGTACTTC
CASTSRRTGEETQYF
>TRBD2|TRBJ2-7|NA|TRBV27
TGTGCCAGCAGTTTTTCTAGCGGGTACTCCTACGAGCAGTACTTC
CASSFSSGYSYEQYF
>NA|TRBJ2-1|NA|TRBV15
TGTGCCACCAGCAGAGATACTATCCCGCGCAATGAGCAGTTCTTC
CATSRDTIPRNEQFF
>NA|TRBJ1-1|NA|TRBV2
TGTGCCAGCGCAGTACAGTTAATTAACACTGAAGCTTTCTTT
CASAVQLINTEAFF
>TRBD2|TRBJ2-7|NA|TRBV5-1
TGCGCCAGCAGCTTTCTAGCGGGAGATAGGTACGAGCAGTACTTC
CASSFLAGDRYEQYF
>NA|TRBJ2-5|NA|TRBV21-1
TGTGCCAGCAGCAGAGCCCAACTAGCGCGTCAAGAGACCCAGTACTTC
CASSRAQLARQETQYF
>TRBD1|TRBJ2-7|NA|TRBV2
TGTGCCAGCAGTGAAATAAGGGACAGCTCCTACGAGCAGTACTTC
CASSEIRDSSYEQYF
>TRBD1|TRBJ1-1|NA|TRBV6-5
TGTGCCAGCAGTTACCCTCCAGGGACAGGGGACACTGAAGCTTTCTTT
CASSYPPGTGDTEAFF
>TRBD2|TRBJ2-7|NA|TRBV29-1
TGCAGCGTTGAAGATCAATCTGGACTAGCGGGAGACTACGAGCAGTACTTC
CSVEDQSGLAGDYEQYF
>TRBD1|TRBJ1-1|NA|TRBV5-8
TGTGCCAGCAGCTTGACAGGGGCCACTGAAGCTTTCTTT
CASSLTGATEAFF
>TRBD2|TRBJ2-3|few|TRBV6-4
TGTGCCAGCAGTGCGACCGGGACTAGCGGGACAGATACGCAGTATTTT
CASSATGTSGTDTQYF
>TRBD1|TRBJ2-1|NA|TRBV5-4
TGTGCCAGCAGCTTGGGACAGGGATCCTACAATGAGCAGTTCTTC
CASSLGQGSYNEQFF